This entry lists 28 T cell receptor beta chains sequenced from one sample in a study of shared clonotypes between healthy human individuals. The protocol was immunoSEQ multiplex PCR, while the TCRdb copy is restricted to in-frame clones and leaves out a portion. The sample lists about 2 million clones, over 85% occurring once. Naive CD8 cells comprised CD45RO-negative, CCR7-positively selected cells, excluding terminally differentiated effector memory CD45RA+ cells. The source material was naive CD8+ T cells sorted from blood. The receptors were gathered from a man between 18 and 35 years old in good health.

V is TRBV5-8 and J is TRBJ2-5; 9 positions agree with TRBD1. The CDR3 runs 17 residues. V gave up 4 bases and J gave up 0 bases; unmatched junction bases: 10. Germline assignment: CDR1 SGHTS and CDR2 YDEGEE. The CDR3: CASSPTIRDRDQETQYF. DNA of the CDR3: TGTGCCAGCAGCCCCACCATTCGGGACAGGGACCAAGAGACCCAGTACTTC. Complete variable domain (other parts from reference TRBV5-8 and TRBJ2-5): EAGVTQSPTHLIKTRGQQATLRCSPISGHTSVYWYQQALGLGLQFLLWYDEGEERNRGNFPPRFSGRQFPNYSSELNVNALELEDSALYLCASSPTIRDRDQETQYFGPGTRLLVL.

About this clone: This same CDR3 is encoded by further DNA sequences in the sample. The CDR3 sequence is CASSESLGLGETQYF. DNA for the CDR3: TGCGCCAGCAGTGAGTCTCTTGGGCTAGGGGAGACCCAGTACTTC. V gene TRBV10-1 combines with J gene TRBJ2-5, with D hard to call. V lost 0 bases and J lost 5, with 13 bases in between. Germline V gene sequence: CDR1 WNHNN, CDR2 SYGVQD (reference sequence). The length of the CDR3 is 15 residues.

This sequence joins TRBV10-2 and TRBJ2-7; D might be TRBD2 (6 bases). Trimming took off 0 bases at V and 1 base at J, with 7 bases between the two ends. The CDR3 is 14 residues long. Germline CDR1 is WSHSY and CDR2 is SAAADI. CDR3 in DNA: TGCGCCAGCAGTGAGTCGGGGGGATCCTACGAGCAGTACTTC. Translation gives CASSESGGSYEQYF.

The chain is built from TRBV6-5 and TRBJ1-1; 11 nucleotides line up with TRBD1. The CDR3 covers 14 residues. J lost 6 bases, V lost 4 bases, and 4 bases had no gene match. Germline CDR1 and CDR2: MNHEY and SVGAGI. The CDR3 sequence: CASSLKGQGAEAFF. CDR3 sequence (DNA): TGTGCCAGCAGTTTAAAGGGACAGGGGGCTGAAGCTTTCTTT.

This rearrangement joins TRBV19 to TRBJ2-7; tentative D call: TRBD2 (6 bases). V shed 3 bases and J shed 2 bases, with 14 bases lying between them. In germline, CDR1 is LNHDA, CDR2 SQIVND (reference sequence). There are 15 residues in the CDR3. CDR3: CASSIGIAAAYEQYF. In DNA form, the CDR3 reads TGTGCCAGTAGTATTGGAATAGCGGCAGCCTACGAGCAGTACTTC.

This chain connects TRBV10-3 to TRBJ1-6; D not certain. This CDR3 is 13 amino acids long. CDR1 and CDR2 (germline): ENHRY, SYGVKD. V lost 4 bases, J lost 5 bases, and 6 bases lay in between. CDR3 in amino acids: CAISASNNSPLHF. The CDR3 DNA sequence: TGTGCCATCAGTGCCAGCAATAATTCACCCCTCCACTTT.

A note on this clone: The same CDR3 can be traced to other DNA sequences in this sample. The chain uses TRBV28 and TRBJ1-1; D gene unclear. The CDR3 extends over 14 amino acids. Germline V gene sequence: CDR1 MDHEN, CDR2 SYDVKM. Trimming took 1 base from V and 1 from J, leaving 7 bases between them. CDR3: CASSLFGENTEAFF. The CDR3 region has the DNA TGTGCCAGCAGTTTATTCGGTGAGAACACTGAAGCTTTCTTT.

The chain links TRBV11-2 to TRBJ2-5; no definite D call. CDR1 SGHAT and CDR2 FQNNGV come from the germline V gene. Trimming took off 2 bases at V and 4 bases at J, with 8 bases between the two ends. The CDR3 is 13 amino acids. CDR3 protein: CASSLSNGETQYF. In DNA form, the CDR3 reads TGTGCCAGCAGCTTAAGTAATGGAGAGACCCAGTACTTC.

This clone was seen only once. This specimen includes other DNA sequences encoding the same CDR3. The chain couples TRBV7-9 to TRBJ1-1; TRBD1 matches at 11 bases. Germline V CDR1 and CDR2: SEHNR, FQNEAQ (reference sequence). The junction had 2 bases not matched to a gene; V was cut back by 5 bases and J by 3 bases. The CDR3 runs to 14 residues. For the CDR3, the DNA is TGTGCCAGCAGCCCGGGACAGGGGGACACTGAAGCTTTCTTT. Translated, it gives CASSPGQGDTEAFF.

The CDR3 sequence is CSVAESSYEQYF. The CDR3 region has the DNA TGCAGCGTTGCCGAGAGCTCCTACGAGCAGTACTTC. J is TRBJ2-7 and V is TRBV29-1, with D uncertain. The CDR3 runs to 12 residues. Germline V gene sequence: CDR1 SQVTM, CDR2 ANQGSEA. Trimming left V 4 bases short and J 0 bases short, with 7 bases between.

This chain links TRBV27 with TRBJ1-5; 10 bases agree with TRBD1. The CDR3 runs 14 residues. Germline V CDR1 and CDR2: MNHEY, SMNVEV (reference sequence). The junction had 1 base not matched to a gene; V was cut back by 2 bases and J by 6 bases. CDR3 amino acids: CASSLGQGVQPQHF. The CDR3 DNA reads as TGTGCCAGCAGTTTAGGACAGGGGGTTCAGCCCCAGCATTTT.

The J gene is TRBJ2-6, the V gene TRBV6-7; no clear D gene. TRBV6-7 counts as an open reading frame of uncertain function. Trimming stripped 2 bases from V and 0 bases from J, with 2 bases between. The CDR3 length is 14 residues. This CDR3 reads CASSYISGANVLTF. The CDR3 nucleotides read TGTGCCAGCAGTTACATCTCTGGGGCCAACGTCCTGACTTTC.

As regards this clone: This is likely a read error, given that the CDR3 carries no conserved phenylalanine or tryptophan at its end. The limits of the CDR3 on the DNA are not certain, so only TCRdb's listed CDR3 is given. The chain employs TRBV4-1 and TRBJ1-2; the DNA was not used to check the table's D call, TRBD1. The CDR3 is 12 residues long, ends included. CDR1 is MGHRA, CDR2 YSYEKL, per germline. This CDR3 reads CASKASPGQFSG.

The V call is TRBV27, the J call TRBJ2-7; no clear D gene. Trimming cost V 3 bases and J 3 bases, with 9 bases left between them. The CDR3 is 13 residues long. CDR1 is MNHEY, CDR2 SMNVEV, per germline (reference sequence). As DNA, the CDR3 is TGTGCCAGCAGTTTCCGCCACGGCTACGAGCAGTACTTC. It codes for CASSFRHGYEQYF.

This chain links TRBV4-1 with TRBJ2-3; unclear D gene. From germline, CDR1 is MGHRA and CDR2 YSYEKL. The ends were cut back, 1 base at V and 4 bases at J, with 12 bases in the middle. This CDR3 is 15 amino acids long. In nucleotides, the CDR3 is TGCGCCAGCAGCCAAGGATTGGCTAATCCAGATACGCAGTATTTT. Translation gives CASSQGLANPDTQYF.

This chain joins TRBV27 and TRBJ2-7, with D unclear. V was pared by 0 bases and J by 5 bases, with 14 bases between. The germline V gene encodes CDR1 MNHEY and CDR2 SMNVEV (reference sequence). This CDR3 is 15 amino acids long. CDR3 region: CASSLSSGLPNEQYF. The DNA of the CDR3 is TGTGCCAGCAGTTTATCGTCGGGTCTTCCGAACGAGCAGTACTTC.

The CDR3 coding sequence is TGCGCCAGCAGCCCTCTCGGCAGTAACACTGAAGCTTTCTTT. It translates to CASSPLGSNTEAFF. This chain connects TRBV5-1 to TRBJ1-1; D gene uncertain. Trimming left V 4 bases short and J 2 bases short, with 12 bases between. Germline V gene sequence: CDR1 SGHRS, CDR2 YFSETQ. This CDR3 has 14 amino acids.

This rearrangement joins TRBV29-1 to TRBJ1-1, with TRBD1 identical over 8 bases. J lost 4 bases, V lost 2 bases, and 9 bases had no gene match. Germline V gene sequence: CDR1 SQVTM, CDR2 ANQGSEA. This CDR3 contains 15 residues. The CDR3 here is CSVELLDRDGTEAFF. DNA of the CDR3: TGCAGCGTTGAATTACTGGACAGGGATGGCACTGAAGCTTTCTTT.

The chain is built from TRBV27 and TRBJ2-2, with a tentative D call TRBD2 (6 bases). The CDR3 loop spans 14 amino acids. Germline-derived CDR1 and CDR2 are MNHEY and SMNVEV (reference sequence). Trimming stripped 10 bases from V and 2 bases from J, with 14 bases between. The CDR3 nucleotides read TGTGCCACCAGAGCGGGTTTCAACACCGGGGAGCTGTTTTTT. Protein: CATRAGFNTGELFF.

The chain employs TRBV5-1 and TRBJ2-3; 11 nucleotides align to TRBD2. Looked up from germline, CDR1 is SGHRS and CDR2 is YFSETQ. This CDR3 is built from 18 residues. The trim removed 4 bases at V and 1 base at J, leaving 11 bases unmatched. This CDR3 reads CASSPTSGTSGRTDTQYF. The CDR3 coding sequence is TGCGCCAGCAGCCCGACATCCGGGACTAGCGGCCGCACAGATACGCAGTATTTT.

The J gene is TRBJ2-3, the V gene TRBV25-1; TRBD1 matches 7 bases. The CDR3 runs 15 residues. Germline V CDR1 and CDR2: MGHDK, SYGVNS. J was trimmed by 3 bases and V by 1 base; bases with no gene match: 4. CDR3 sequence reads: CASSESKGATDTQYF. The CDR3 DNA reads TGTGCCAGCAGTGAATCTAAGGGGGCAACAGATACGCAGTATTTT.

A word on this clone: This same CDR3 is encoded by further DNA sequences in the sample. The chain combines TRBV13 with TRBJ1-6; tentatively, D is TRBD1 (5 bases). Per germline, CDR1 PRHDT and CDR2 FYEKMQ (reference sequence). The length of the CDR3 is 16 residues. V dropped 2 bases and J dropped 0 bases, with 8 bases sitting between them. The CDR3 DNA reads as TGTGCCAGCAGCTTATCAGGGAGCTCCTATAATTCACCCCTCCACTTT. This gives the protein CASSLSGSSYNSPLHF. Full variable domain (rest looked up from reference TRBV13 and TRBJ1-6): AAGVIQSPRHLIKEKRETATLKCYPIPRHDTVYWYQQGPGQDPQFLISFYEKMQSDKGSIPDRFSAQQFSDYHSELNMSSLELGDSALYFCASSLSGSSYNSPLHFGNGTRLTVT.

V usage is TRBV11-2 and J usage is TRBJ2-7; the D gene is possibly TRBD2 (5 bases). The CDR3 sequence is 13 residues long. The V gene lost 4 bases and the J gene lost 2 bases, with 9 bases spanning the gap. The germline CDR1 and CDR2 sequences are SGHAT and FQNNGV. CDR3 sequence: CASSSEVTYEQYF. The CDR3 nucleotides are TGTGCCAGCAGCTCGGAGGTTACCTACGAGCAGTACTTC.

J is TRBJ1-1 and V is TRBV6-5, with unresolved D. Trimming stripped 6 bases from V and 4 bases from J, with 18 bases between. From germline, CDR1 is MNHEY and CDR2 SVGAGI. There are 15 residues in the CDR3. CDR3 protein: CASSPFGVESTEAFF. CDR3 DNA: TGTGCCAGCAGCCCATTCGGGGTAGAAAGCACTGAAGCTTTCTTT.

The count of this clone is one. The chain recombines TRBV5-6 with TRBJ2-7; 8 bases match TRBD2. CDR1 and CDR2 (germline): SGHDT, YYEEEE. With 4 bases clipped from V and 1 base from J, the junction kept 10 bases outside the gene matches. The CDR3 has 16 residues. The CDR3 sequence is CASSPRGGLESYEQYF. The CDR3 DNA reads as TGTGCCAGCAGCCCTCGGGGGGGTCTTGAGTCCTACGAGCAGTACTTC.

This clone was recorded only once. The V call is TRBV21-1, the J call TRBJ2-5; the table gives TRBD1 as D, unverified against the DNA. TRBV21-1 is termed a pseudogene. This CDR3 has 15 residues. CDR3 DNA sequence: TGTGCCAGCAGCAAACGCGGACAGGTTGAAGAGACCCAGTACTTC. Its translation is CASSKRGQVEETQYF.

The chain is built from TRBV10-1 and TRBJ1-5; the match to TRBD1 covers 9 bases. Germline loops: CDR1 WNHNN, CDR2 SYGVQD (reference sequence). V shed 6 bases and J 10 bases; nucleotides not matched to a gene: 10. The CDR3 sequence is 14 residues long. The CDR3: CASRTGTGPRPQHF. As DNA, the CDR3 is TGCGCCAGCAGAACTGGGACAGGGCCACGACCCCAGCATTTT.

The DNA of the CDR3 is TGTGCCACCAAGCTACAGGGGCCACACTACGAGCAGTACTTC. Translated, it gives CATKLQGPHYEQYF. V and J are TRBV6-1 and TRBJ2-7; 7 bases align to TRBD1. The CDR3 sequence is 14 residues long. V lost 10 bases and J lost 3; bases outside the gene matches: 12. The germline CDR1 and CDR2 sequences are MNHNS and SASEGT.